Included here is one T cell receptor beta chain sequence, with context. The target antigen is unknown. With a much larger clone just one base away, this may be a read error. Full-length variable regions came from constant-region reverse primers plus semi-nested Nested Universal Primer A PCR. TCRdb redid the calling of the 5' RACE reads with MiXCR, one entry per CDR3 protein. The table lists approximately 11,000 distinct CDR3 sequences, approximately 17% of them singletons. Treg sorting used a CD4+CD25+CD127-/low gate. Study findings and constraints: Larger-cohort validation covered only one TCR beta V-J rearrangement. In terms of TCR gene usage, tumor memory CD4+ T cells clustered together with blood and lymph node memory CD4+ cells, as well as with lymph node naive CD4+ cells. Tumor-infiltrating Treg TCR alpha and beta sequences overlapped most with tumor naive CD4+ T cells, then blood naive.

This CDR3 has 16 amino acids. Germline CDR1 reads LNHNV; CDR2 reads YYDKDF (reference sequence). The TCR comes from a female donor with breast cancer. The chain joins TRBV15 to TRBJ1-4, with TRBD1 identical over 9 bases. The sample comprised Tregs sorted from a lymph node. CDR3 bases: TGTGCCACCAGCAGATTGGGTGGGACAGGGTACGAAAAACTGTCTTTT. It encodes CATSRLGGTGYEKLSF.